This T cell receptor (beta chain) was identified in a study of blood T cell repertoires in COVID-19. The V end was cut by 1 base, the J end by 7 bases, with 8 bases between. This CDR3 spans 13 amino acids. CDR1 is LNHDA and CDR2 is SQIVND in the germline V gene (reference sequence). Per the original data handling: From reference gene primer amplification, estimates of nucleated cell counts were derived. Sequencing was performed with immunoSEQ multiplex PCR; in TCRdb, only in-frame clones are kept and a portion is missing. V, J and clone size are those of that table, while D and trimming were read from the DNA. The data show 210,000 or so clones, around 90% seen once.

This TCR was recovered from a young woman who had recovered from COVID-19. Sample: peripheral blood. The rearrangement uses TRBV19 and TRBJ1-5, with TRBD1 as a possible D gene (6 bases). The CDR3 coding sequence is TGTGCCAGTAGTATAGCAGGGGCCCAGCCCCAGCATTTT. Amino acid sequence: CASSIAGAQPQHF.